The sequence of this T cell receptor beta chain was determined in a study of PD-L1 blockade in urothelial cancer. Whole-study context: About 90% of the roughly 30 patients were men whose urothelial cancer was bladder-origin.

Stated time point: peripheral blood 6 weeks after treatment start. Locally advanced or metastatic urothelial carcinoma affected the patients. Synthetic TCR analog templates were spiked into each PCR. The repertoire was sequenced with immunoSEQ multiplex PCR; TCRdb's copy has only in-frame clones and lacks some. The sample holds approximately 38,000 clones; 65% to 90% are singletons and the top ten take about 22%. V gave up 4 bases and J gave up 7 bases, with 17 bases separating them. The CDR3 extends over 16 amino acids. Germline assignment: CDR1 SNHLY and CDR2 FYNNEI. V is TRBV2 and J is TRBJ1-6; TRBD1 is a possible D gene (5 bases). The sample was PBMCs, taken around atezolizumab (anti-PD-L1) treatment. The sequence came from a man aged 60 to 75 with urothelial cancer. The CDR3 coding sequence is TGTGCCAGCAGTGCCGGACACGACCCTAGAAATTCACCCCTCCACTTT. Translating gives CASSAGHDPRNSPLHF.